The 30 T cell receptor beta chains below all came from one sample that was sequenced in a study of blood T cells in healthy people across ages. A second roughly 6 to 12 cycle PCR used barcoded and J-beta primers. Each CDR3 protein is one row after TCRdb ran MiXCR on the 5' RACE reads. Of fewer than 950,000 distinct CDR3 sequences in the sample, around 36% are singletons; the top ten hold roughly 13%. The sequencing sample was made of blood. The receptors come from a man aged 18 to 29 in good health.

This clonotype was seen a few times. The J gene is TRBJ2-1, the V gene TRBV12-3 or TRBV12-4; 9 bases agree with TRBD2. The CDR3 is made up of 15 amino acids. Unmatched junction bases numbered 8, after V lost 3 bases and J lost 8 bases. The CDR3, as DNA: TGTGCCAGCAGTTTTTTGGCTAGCGGGGTCGATGAGCAGTTCTTC. Amino acid sequence: CASSFLASGVDEQFF.

CDR3 coding DNA: TGCGCCAGCAGCTTCTGGGACACGGGATTCTATGGCTACACCTTC. It specifies CASSFWDTGFYGYTF. The chain joins TRBV5-1 to TRBJ1-2; D possibly corresponds to TRBD1 (6 bases). This CDR3 is 15 amino acids long. CDR1 and CDR2 from the germline V gene are SGHRS and YFSETQ. Between the trimmed V and J ends, which lost 2 bases and 4 bases, there was a span of 15 bases.

This clonotype has only a few counts. The chain has TRBV29-1 and TRBJ2-3, with D possibly being TRBD2 (5 bases). This CDR3 has 14 residues. CDR1 SQVTM and CDR2 ANQGSEA come from the germline V gene. Trimming left V 4 bases short and J 4 bases short, with 15 bases between. CDR3 bases: TGCAGCGTTGTATCCCCCCTCGGGGCAGATACGCAGTATTTT. This encodes CSVVSPLGADTQYF.

V usage is TRBV5-1 and J usage is TRBJ2-7; D gene uncertain. CDR1 and CDR2 from the germline V gene are SGHRS and YFSETQ. The CDR3 is made up of 13 amino acids. V shed 2 bases and J shed 1 base, with 7 bases lying between them. The CDR3 nucleotides read TGCGCCAGCAGCTTCTTCGGATCCTACGAGCAGTACTTC. Residues: CASSFFGSYEQYF.

The rearrangement uses TRBV20-1 and TRBJ2-2, with a possible D match to TRBD1 (7 bases). The CDR3 is 16 amino acids. Trimming cost V 5 bases and J 6 bases, with 22 bases left between them. Germline lookup yields CDR1 DFQATT and CDR2 SNEGSKA (reference sequence). Here the CDR3 DNA reads TGCAGTGCTCCGGAGGGGATTACAGGGGACCCCGGGGAGCTGTTTTTT. Protein sequence: CSAPEGITGDPGELFF.

This clonotype was counted ten times or more. The V call is TRBV29-1, the J call TRBJ2-7; TRBD1 matches 8 bases. CDR3 length equals 15 residues. The junction had 9 bases not matched to a gene; V was cut back by 4 bases and J by 1 base. CDR1 is SQVTM and CDR2 is ANQGSEA in the germline V gene. The DNA of the CDR3 is TGCAGCGTTGTAACCGGACAGGGAGATTCCTACGAGCAGTACTTC. Protein product: CSVVTGQGDSYEQYF.

This clonotype was seen ten or more times. This chain links TRBV4-3 with TRBJ1-2, with D hard to call. Germline-derived CDR1 and CDR2 are LGHNA and YSLEER. The CDR3 is 14 residues long. V dropped 0 bases and J dropped 5 bases, with 10 bases sitting between them. CDR3 in amino acids: CASSQDIVGYGYTF. As DNA, the CDR3 is TGCGCCAGCAGCCAAGACATCGTCGGGTATGGCTACACCTTC.

J is TRBJ1-1 and V is TRBV27; a possible D gene is TRBD1 (5 bases). Trimming stripped 6 bases from V and 10 bases from J, with 15 bases between. Germline-derived CDR1 and CDR2 are MNHEY and SMNVEV (reference sequence). The length of the CDR3 is 12 residues. In DNA form, the CDR3 reads TGTGCCAGCAGCTCTTTTCCCGGGGGAGCTTTCTTT. Protein product: CASSSFPGGAFF.

About this clonotype itself: This sequence may be a read error, since a much larger clone differs from it by one base. V gene TRBV30 combines with J gene TRBJ2-1; 7 nucleotides agree with TRBD1. CDR1 and CDR2 (germline): GTSNPN, SVGIG (reference sequence). This CDR3 region has 15 residues. V gave up 3 bases and J gave up 13 bases; unmatched junction bases: 18. In DNA, the CDR3 is TGTGCCTGGAGACAGGGGACAGAAGGATTCGAGACCCAGTTCTTC. Amino acids: CAWRQGTEGFETQFF.

This clonotype was detected only a few times. A much larger clone differs from this one at a single base, so this may be a read error. The chain carries TRBV5-1 and TRBJ2-1, with a weak D call TRBD2 (6 bases). The end of the DNA is better explained by TRBJ2-7, so the J call may be wrong. There are 16 residues in the CDR3. CDR1 is SGHRS, CDR2 YFSETQ, per germline. CDR3: CASSSGGTQNYNEQYF. DNA of the CDR3: TGCGCCAGCAGCTCTGGGGGGACCCAGAACTACAATGAGCAGTACTTC.

This clonotype was counted many times. The J gene is TRBJ2-5, the V gene TRBV3-1; 8 nucleotides agree with TRBD2. J lost 1 base, V lost 2 bases, and 0 bases had no gene match. Germline V lookup: CDR1 LGHDT, CDR2 YNNKEL (reference sequence). This CDR3 is 14 amino acids long. CDR3 sequence: CASSQRGGQETQYF. The CDR3 coding sequence is TGTGCCAGCAGCCAACGGGGGGGCCAAGAGACCCAGTACTTC.

In this sample, this clonotype turned up once. The chain carries TRBV5-1 and TRBJ1-4; D perhaps matches TRBD1 (6 bases). V was shortened by 4 bases and J by 8 bases, with 21 bases between the two germline ends. CDR1 is SGHRS, CDR2 YFSETQ, per germline. This CDR3 comprises 16 residues. In nucleotides, the CDR3 is TGCGCCAGCAGCCAGGGGCCGGGGGGCGGAAGAGAAAAACTGTTTTTT. It translates to CASSQGPGGGREKLFF. The entire variable domain, with the rest obtained from reference TRBV5-1 and TRBJ1-4, is as follows: KAGVTQTPRYLIKTRGQQVTLSCSPISGHRSVSWYQQTPGQGLQFLFEYFSETQRNKGNFPGRFSGRQFSNSRSEMNVSTLELGDSALYLCASSQGPGGGREKLFFGSGTQLSVL.

This clonotype was detected a few times. The chain employs TRBV28 and TRBJ2-3; TRBD2 aligns across 8 bases. CDR3 length: 13 residues. Per the germline V gene, CDR1 is MDHEN and CDR2 is SYDVKM. Trimming at V came to 6 bases and at J to 4 bases, leaving 3 bases not matched to a gene. DNA for the CDR3: TGTGCCAGCAGGCTAGCGGGCTCAGATACGCAGTATTTT. The encoded protein is CASRLAGSDTQYF.

The gene calls are TRBV10-3 and TRBJ1-1, with D hard to call. This CDR3 is built from 16 residues. Germline V gene sequence: CDR1 ENHRY, CDR2 SYGVKD. V lost 2 bases and J 0 bases, leaving 13 bases between the germline ends. The CDR3 sequence: CAISEPGGPVNTEAFF. The DNA for the CDR3 is TGTGCCATCAGTGAGCCGGGTGGCCCAGTGAACACTGAAGCTTTCTTT.

CDR3 amino acids: CASSLGGTSGYGYTF. The DNA of the CDR3 is TGTGCCAGCAGTTTGGGGGGCACCTCTGGCTATGGCTACACCTTC. The J gene is TRBJ1-2, the V gene TRBV28, with a weak D call TRBD1 (6 bases). The CDR3 runs 15 residues. The V and J ends lost 3 bases and 4 bases respectively, with 15 bases between them. The germline V gene encodes CDR1 MDHEN and CDR2 SYDVKM.

This clonotype was detected only a few times. The chain uses TRBV20-1 and TRBJ2-3, with 13 bases matching TRBD2. Germline assignment: CDR1 DFQATT and CDR2 SNEGSKA (reference sequence). The CDR3 is 14 amino acids. V shed 5 bases and J 3 bases; nucleotides not matched to a gene: 2. Here the CDR3 reads CSAQTSGGTDTQYF. The CDR3 DNA reads TGCAGTGCTCAGACTAGCGGGGGGACAGATACGCAGTATTTT.

About this clonotype: Relative to the germline gene, one junction end is altered; a read error may explain this. The V call is TRBV2, the J call TRBJ1-1; tentatively, D is TRBD1 (6 bases). The CDR3 runs to 13 residues. In germline, CDR1 is SNHLY, CDR2 FYNNEI. CDR3 in DNA: TGTGCCAGCAGTTGGACAGTAAACACTGAAGTTTTCTTT. Residues: CASSWTVNTEVFF.

V usage is TRBV6-5 and J usage is TRBJ1-5; D remains unclear. Trimming stripped 0 bases from V and 0 bases from J, with 6 bases between. Germline V gives CDR1 MNHEY, CDR2 SVGAGI. The CDR3 is 15 residues long. The CDR3 sequence is CASSYSGYSNQPQHF. CDR3 in DNA: TGTGCCAGCAGTTACTCAGGCTATAGCAATCAGCCCCAGCATTTT.

V gene TRBV7-6 combines with J gene TRBJ2-1; D remains unclear. Trimming removed 3 bases from V and 10 bases from J, with 10 bases in between. This CDR3 has 12 amino acids. CDR1 SGHVS and CDR2 FNYEAQ come from the germline V gene. DNA for the CDR3: TGTGCCAGCAGCTTCTCTCTAGGAGAGCAGTTCTTC. It is translated as CASSFSLGEQFF.

V gene TRBV6-6 combines with J gene TRBJ1-1; D is ambiguous. V was clipped by 8 bases and J by 11 bases, with 12 bases between them. CDR1 is MNHNY, CDR2 SVGAGI, per germline (reference sequence). The CDR3 is 10 residues long. CDR3 amino acids: CASSGSEAFF. The CDR3 DNA reads TGTGCCAGCTCAGGAAGTGAGGCTTTCTTT.

The rearrangement joins TRBV9 to TRBJ2-1; tentative D call: TRBD1 (5 bases). The germline V gene encodes CDR1 SGDLS and CDR2 YYNGEE. The CDR3 has 13 residues. V lost 0 bases, J lost 7 bases, and 8 bases lay in between. The CDR3 DNA follows: TGTGCCAGCAGCGTAGCAGGGTTGAATGAGCAGTTCTTC. Protein product: CASSVAGLNEQFF.

V gene TRBV28 combines with J gene TRBJ2-7; D is uncertain. This CDR3 has 15 amino acids. Germline V gene data show CDR1 as MDHEN and CDR2 as SYDVKM. Trimming cost V 4 bases and J 7 bases, with 20 bases left between them. CDR3: CASSSLRMSDNEQYF. The CDR3 DNA reads TGTGCCAGCAGTTCCCTTAGGATGAGCGACAATGAGCAGTACTTC.

The gene calls are TRBV7-2 and TRBJ2-2; D not certain. This CDR3 is 14 amino acids long. CDR1 is SGHTA, CDR2 FQGNSA, per germline. V dropped 3 bases and J dropped 5 bases, with 10 bases sitting between them. The CDR3 nucleotides read TGTGCCAGCAGCTTGGATTTTTCGACCGGGGAGCTGTTTTTT. It specifies CASSLDFSTGELFF.

The sample holds many counts of this clonotype. The chain has TRBV12-3 or TRBV12-4 and TRBJ2-5; perhaps D is TRBD1 or TRBD2 (6 bases each). Trimming took 7 bases from V and 1 from J, leaving 10 bases between them. The CDR3 spans 13 residues. The CDR3 DNA reads TGTGCCAGCAATCGGGGGCCCCAAGAGACCCAGTACTTC. Encoded protein: CASNRGPQETQYF.

This sequence joins TRBV5-1 and TRBJ1-1, with a tentative D call TRBD1 (5 bases). This CDR3 spans 14 amino acids. Germline CDR1 and CDR2: SGHRS and YFSETQ. The ends were cut back, 4 bases at V and 5 bases at J, with 15 bases in the middle. The CDR3 sequence is CASSVSGTLTEAFF. DNA of the CDR3: TGCGCCAGCAGCGTTTCCGGGACTCTTACTGAAGCTTTCTTT.

The chain joins TRBV4-1 to TRBJ1-2; no clear D gene. The CDR3 loop spans 13 amino acids. The ends were cut back, 0 bases at V and 8 bases at J, with 10 bases in the middle. Per germline, CDR1 MGHRA and CDR2 YSYEKL. The CDR3 coding sequence is TGCGCCAGCAGCCAAGAAGATTGGTTCGGCTACACCTTC. Amino acid sequence: CASSQEDWFGYTF.

This clonotype was observed a few times. The chain uses TRBV12-3 or TRBV12-4 and TRBJ1-2; a possible D gene is TRBD1 (5 bases). V lost 6 bases to trimming and J lost 0 bases, with 11 bases between them. The CDR3 is 14 amino acids. The CDR3: CASSPLGANYGYTF. The CDR3 bases are TGTGCCAGCAGCCCCTTGGGGGCTAACTATGGCTACACCTTC.

This clonotype came up a few times. The rearrangement joins TRBV10-3 to TRBJ2-1; possibly TRBD1 for D (5 bases). CDR3 length: 13 amino acids. The germline V gene has CDR1 ENHRY and CDR2 SYGVKD. V was trimmed by 6 bases and J by 8 bases, leaving 14 bases between them. The CDR3 DNA follows: TGTGCCATCAGCCTGGACACTGACGATGAGCAGTTCTTC. Translating gives CAISLDTDDEQFF.

This clonotype was seen repeatedly, ten times or more. The J gene is TRBJ2-3, the V gene TRBV4-3, with D unclear. The CDR3 extends over 15 amino acids. Trimming stripped 0 bases from V and 1 base from J, with 8 bases between. Germline-derived CDR1 and CDR2 are LGHNA and YSLEER. The CDR3 bases are TGCGCCAGCAGCCAAGATTGGGTGGGCACAGATACGCAGTATTTT. Translating gives CASSQDWVGTDTQYF.

The chain combines TRBV5-1 with TRBJ1-4, with D unresolved. V lost 2 bases to trimming and J lost 4 bases, with 12 bases between them. Germline lookup yields CDR1 SGHRS and CDR2 YFSETQ. The CDR3 has 15 amino acids. The CDR3 loop reads CASSFGRDLNEKLFF. The CDR3 bases are TGCGCCAGCAGCTTCGGTAGGGATCTTAATGAAAAACTGTTTTTT.